The following is a T cell receptor (beta chain) sequence with its context. Its antigen remains unknown. The entry originates in a study of CD8 T cell repertoires and HIV-1 epitope variants. Background on the study: Epitopes were three Gag families plus Nef HW9 and YT9.

The method was immunoSEQ multiplex PCR; TCRdb's version includes in-frame clones alone and lacks a portion of them. The table records under 7,000 clones, approximately 72% of them present only once. The CDR3 extends over 15 amino acids. The V segment lost 5 bases and the J segment 6 bases; nucleotides outside the gene matches: 7. CDR1 is MNHEY and CDR2 is SMNVEV in the germline V gene (reference sequence). This rearrangement joins TRBV27 to TRBJ1-5, with 10 nucleotides matching TRBD1. The receptor was derived from a male donor with HIV. Material for sequencing was cultured CD8+ T cells derived from PBMCs. CDR3 nucleotide sequence: TGTGCCAGCAGTCCCGGGACAGGGGCAGTTCAGCCCCAGCATTTT. Its translation is CASSPGTGAVQPQHF.